This T cell receptor (beta chain) appears in the sequencing data of a study of cytomegalovirus exposure and HLA in healthy donors. Study results and limitations: Later on, a genetic analysis was performed. It linked a missense variant in DCLRE1C with V- and J-gene trimming of TCR beta.

The junction had 6 bases not matched to a gene; V was cut back by 0 bases and J by 13 bases. Germline values: CDR1 SNHLY, CDR2 FYNNEI. The CDR3 extends over 14 amino acids. A word on this clone: Its cognate antigen is unknown.

The PCR had 60 Vbeta and 13 Jbeta primers. TCRdb's table, derived via immunoSEQ multiplex PCR, lists solely in-frame clones and lacks some. This repertoire shows about 160,000 clones, about four fifths found once; its top ten account for around 13%. The receptor's source is a woman in her 50s in good health and CMV-seronegative. The sample comprised PBMCs. The J gene is TRBJ2-1, the V gene TRBV2; 10 nucleotides align to TRBD2. The CDR3 DNA reads as TGTGCCAGCAGTGAAGCTACCAGCGGGAGGGCTCAGTTCTTC. It specifies CASSEATSGRAQFF. The full variable domain, rest sourced from reference TRBV2 and TRBJ2-1, is EPEVTQTPSHQVTQMGQEVILRCVPISNHLYFYWYRQILGQKVEFLVSFYNNEISEKSEIFDDQFSVERPDGSNFTLKIRSTKLEDSAMYFCASSEATSGRAQFFGPGTRLTVL.